The 28 T cell receptor beta chains in this list originate from one sample, sequenced in a study of shared clonotypes between healthy human individuals. Using immunoSEQ multiplex PCR, the repertoire was profiled, and TCRdb retains in-frame clones only, with some absent. The sample holds millions of clones; around 90% are singletons and the top ten take roughly 0.15%. Sequencing input: naive CD4+ T cells sorted from blood. Subset denoted: CD45RA+ positively selected. The receptors come from a man between 18 and 29 years old in good health.

The J gene is TRBJ1-2, the V gene TRBV10-2; D gene ambiguous. Trimming cost V 6 bases and J 0 bases, with 5 bases left between them. This CDR3 has 12 amino acids. Germline V CDR1 and CDR2: WSHSY, SAAADI. The CDR3 protein is CASSPTNYGYTF. CDR3 coding DNA: TGCGCCAGCAGCCCCACTAACTATGGCTACACCTTC.

This clone is a singleton in its sample. The rearrangement joins TRBV30 to TRBJ2-7; possibly TRBD1 for D (6 bases). Trimming pared 6 bases from V and 5 bases from J, leaving 11 bases between. CDR1 GTSNPN and CDR2 SVGIG come from the germline V gene (reference sequence). The CDR3 loop spans 11 amino acids. DNA for the CDR3: TGTGCCTGCTGGGGGCCCCACGAGCAGTACTTC. Translating it yields CACWGPHEQYF.

V gene TRBV6-5 combines with J gene TRBJ2-7; 10 positions agree with TRBD2. The CDR3 has 15 amino acids. Per germline, CDR1 MNHEY and CDR2 SVGAGI. V gave up 2 bases and J gave up 7 bases; unmatched junction bases: 8. In DNA form, the CDR3 reads TGTGCCAGCAGTTACCGGTCTAGCGGGAGTAGGGAGCAGTACTTC. This codes for CASSYRSSGSREQYF.

The chain recombines TRBV6-5 with TRBJ2-1; 8 positions agree with TRBD1. Germline V lookup: CDR1 MNHEY, CDR2 SVGAGI. J lost 5 bases, V lost 1 base, and 4 bases had no gene match. This CDR3 contains 15 residues. The DNA for the CDR3 is TGTGCCAGCAGTTACTTCAGGGGGCGCCACAATGAGCAGTTCTTC. It is translated as CASSYFRGRHNEQFF.

To note about this clone: Other DNA sequences within the sample encode an identical CDR3. The chain carries TRBV2 and TRBJ2-5, with D possibly being TRBD1 (5 bases). V lost 7 bases, J lost 3 bases, and 6 bases lay in between. The CDR3 consists of 11 residues. CDR1 and CDR2 (germline): SNHLY, FYNNEI. The CDR3 nucleotides are TGTGCCAGCAAAGGGGAAGAGACCCAGTACTTC. It yields the protein CASKGEETQYF.

The chain combines TRBV10-3 with TRBJ2-7; no firm D call. Germline-derived CDR1 and CDR2 are ENHRY and SYGVKD. The CDR3 runs to 13 residues. Trimming pared 6 bases from V and 5 bases from J, leaving 14 bases between. CDR3 region: CAIRGDPADEQYF. Written as DNA, the CDR3 is TGTGCCATCAGGGGTGACCCCGCTGACGAGCAGTACTTC.

This clone was found once. This sequence joins TRBV9 and TRBJ2-1; possibly TRBD1 or TRBD2 for D (5 bases each). CDR3 length: 15 residues. Between the trimmed V and J ends, which lost 4 bases and 4 bases, there was a span of 15 bases. Per germline, CDR1 SGDLS and CDR2 YYNGEE. This CDR3 is CASSPRDGAYNEQFF. In DNA, the CDR3 is TGTGCCAGCAGCCCCCGGGACGGGGCTTACAATGAGCAGTTCTTC.

V and J are TRBV6-5 and TRBJ2-7; 10 bases are shared with TRBD1. CDR1 MNHEY and CDR2 SVGAGI come from the germline V gene. The CDR3 has 15 amino acids. The J segment lost 1 base and the V segment lost 1 base, leaving 1 base of the junction unmatched. CDR3 coding DNA: TGTGCCAGCAGTTACTGGACAGGGGGTTCCTACGAGCAGTACTTC. This gives the protein CASSYWTGGSYEQYF.

The J gene is TRBJ2-5, the V gene TRBV19, with D perhaps matching TRBD1 or TRBD2 (5 bases each). The CDR3 has 13 residues. Germline V gene data show CDR1 as LNHDA and CDR2 as SQIVND (reference sequence). The germline V and J ends were trimmed by 7 bases and 4 bases, with 13 bases remaining between them. The CDR3 region has the DNA TGTGCCAGTACTCGGGGCCCTCTAGAGACCCAGTACTTC. It codes for CASTRGPLETQYF.

The CDR3 nucleotides are TGTGCCAGCAGCACCCCGACAGGGGGCGGGAATTCACCCCTCCACTTT. It is translated as CASSTPTGGGNSPLHF. The rearrangement uses TRBV11-2 and TRBJ1-6; the match to TRBD1 covers 10 bases. Looked up from germline, CDR1 is SGHAT and CDR2 is FQNNGV. Trimming cost V 5 bases and J 7 bases; bases outside gene matches: 8. The CDR3 extends over 16 amino acids. Full variable domain (remainder filled in from reference TRBV11-2 and TRBJ1-6): EAGVAQSPRYKIIEKRQSVAFWCNPISGHATLYWYQQILGQGPKLLIQFQNNGVVDDSQLPKDRFSAERLKGVDSTLKIQPAKLEDSAVYLCASSTPTGGGNSPLHFGNGTRLTVT.

This clone turned up a few times. The V gene is TRBV29-1, the J gene TRBJ1-1; 8 nucleotides line up with TRBD1. J lost 5 bases, V lost 6 bases, and 5 bases had no gene match. The length of the CDR3 is 12 residues. Germline CDR1 is SQVTM and CDR2 is ANQGSEA. CDR3 sequence (DNA): TGCAGCGTCCAGACAGGGGCGACTGAAGCTTTCTTT. The encoded protein is CSVQTGATEAFF.

The genes are TRBV6-5 and TRBJ2-5; D ambiguous. The germline V gene has CDR1 MNHEY and CDR2 SVGAGI. Trimming removed 4 bases from V and 0 bases from J, with 12 bases in between. The CDR3 has 15 amino acids. CDR3 coding DNA: TGTGCCAGCAGTTCTGGGCCGTGGTACCAAGAGACCCAGTACTTC. This codes for CASSSGPWYQETQYF.

This chain links TRBV5-1 with TRBJ2-1; unclear D gene. The CDR3 consists of 14 residues. CDR1 is SGHRS, CDR2 YFSETQ, per germline. The V gene lost 4 bases and the J gene lost 0 bases, with 8 bases spanning the gap. CDR3 sequence reads: CASSQTSSYNEQFF. CDR3 bases: TGCGCCAGCAGCCAAACATCCTCCTACAATGAGCAGTTCTTC.

J is TRBJ1-1 and V is TRBV30; D remains unclear. Looked up from germline, CDR1 is GTSNPN and CDR2 is SVGIG (reference sequence). Trimming stripped 4 bases from V and 7 bases from J, with 19 bases between. CDR3 size: 14 residues. For the CDR3, the DNA is TGTGCCTGGACCAAAAGGGTGGGAATCGGTGAAGCTTTCTTT. Encoded protein: CAWTKRVGIGEAFF.

This clone was observed a single time. The CDR3 DNA reads as TGTGCCAGCAGTGCCCAGAACACTGAAGCTTTCTTT. Translation: CASSAQNTEAFF. This chain connects TRBV11-2 to TRBJ1-1; D gene uncertain. The ends were cut back, 6 bases at V and 1 base at J, with 6 bases in the middle. The germline gives CDR1 SGHAT, CDR2 FQNNGV. CDR3 length equals 12 residues.

V is TRBV10-3 and J is TRBJ2-7, with D tentatively TRBD1 (5 bases). The germline CDR1 and CDR2 sequences are ENHRY and SYGVKD. V was shortened by 6 bases and J by 4 bases, with 22 bases between the two germline ends. The CDR3 runs 16 residues. The CDR3 region is CAIRNTQGSPSYEQYF. Here the CDR3 DNA reads TGTGCCATCAGGAACACCCAGGGATCCCCCTCATACGAGCAGTACTTC.

The rearrangement links TRBV6-1 to TRBJ1-3, with TRBD1 identical over 7 bases. Trimming at V came to 6 bases and at J to 0 bases, leaving 5 bases not matched to a gene. Germline lookup yields CDR1 MNHNS and CDR2 SASEGT. This CDR3 is 15 amino acids long. Here the CDR3 DNA reads TGTGCCAGCAGAGAAACAGGGGTCTCTGGAAACACCATATATTTT. Protein sequence: CASRETGVSGNTIYF.

The rearrangement joins TRBV5-1 to TRBJ2-1; 14 bases fit TRBD2. V shed 0 bases and J 6 bases; nucleotides not matched to a gene: 2. The CDR3 is 16 amino acids. Germline V lookup: CDR1 SGHRS, CDR2 YFSETQ. The CDR3 nucleotides are TGCGCCAGCAGCTTGGCCGGGACTAGCGGGGGCAATGAGCAGTTCTTC. It specifies CASSLAGTSGGNEQFF.

The chain combines TRBV9 with TRBJ1-2; TRBD1 might be the D (6 bases). V was shortened by 4 bases and J by 5 bases, with 18 bases between the two germline ends. The germline V gene encodes CDR1 SGDLS and CDR2 YYNGEE. CDR3 size: 15 residues. This chain's CDR3 is CASSPQERGLYGYTF. CDR3 in DNA: TGTGCCAGCAGCCCCCAGGAGAGGGGGTTGTATGGCTACACCTTC.

This clone was recorded once. The genes are TRBV5-8 and TRBJ1-2; TRBD1 matches at 11 bases. Germline V CDR1 and CDR2: SGHTS, YDEGEE. This CDR3 is built from 16 residues. Germline trimming cut 4 bases from V and 8 bases from J; bases unmatched to any gene: 13. The CDR3 nucleotides read TGTGCCAGCAGCGTAGAGGGGACAGGGGGTCGTATGGGCTACACCTTC. Translated: CASSVEGTGGRMGYTF.

This chain connects TRBV6-5 to TRBJ2-5; 7 nucleotides line up with TRBD2. This CDR3 comprises 15 residues. CDR1 is MNHEY, CDR2 SVGAGI, per germline. V was pared by 7 bases and J by 1 base, with 9 bases of the junction left unmatched. Written as DNA, the CDR3 is TGTGCCAGCAAGACGGGGGGACCACTCCAAGAGACCCAGTACTTC. Its protein is CASKTGGPLQETQYF.

The rearrangement joins TRBV27 to TRBJ2-7, with TRBD2 matching 9 bases. Trimming cost V 4 bases and J 7 bases; bases outside gene matches: 8. CDR1 and CDR2 from the germline V gene are MNHEY and SMNVEV (reference sequence). This CDR3 comprises 14 residues. The DNA of the CDR3 is TGTGCCAGCAGTTCGAAGGCGGGAGGGCTTGAGCAGTACTTC. Residues: CASSSKAGGLEQYF.

V is TRBV10-3 and J is TRBJ1-6; D is undetermined. V lost 0 bases to trimming and J lost 10 bases, with 10 bases between them. The CDR3 has 14 residues. Germline V CDR1 and CDR2: ENHRY, SYGVKD. The CDR3 sequence: CAISESKGGSPLHF. The CDR3 DNA is TGTGCCATCAGTGAGTCGAAGGGCGGGTCACCCCTCCACTTT.

The chain carries TRBV6-1 and TRBJ2-7; either TRBD1 or TRBD2 may fit D (5 bases each). This CDR3 is 14 amino acids long. Between the trimmed V and J ends, which lost 4 bases and 2 bases, there was a span of 12 bases. The germline CDR1 and CDR2 sequences are MNHNS and SASEGT. The DNA for the CDR3 is TGTGCCAGCAGTGGAGCACCGGGACCCTACGAGCAGTACTTC. It specifies CASSGAPGPYEQYF.

This clone showed up just a few times. The J gene is TRBJ1-6, the V gene TRBV4-1; D gene unclear. Deletions cut 0 bases from V and 10 bases from J, with 7 bases between. This CDR3 is built from 13 residues. Germline lookup yields CDR1 MGHRA and CDR2 YSYEKL. Here the CDR3 reads CASSQDRTSPLHF. The DNA of the CDR3 is TGCGCCAGCAGCCAAGATAGGACGTCACCCCTCCACTTT.

The table lists this clone with a count of one. The genes are TRBV18 and TRBJ2-3; 8 positions match TRBD1. Trimming cost V 4 bases and J 3 bases; bases outside gene matches: 3. Germline CDR1 reads KGHSH; CDR2 reads LQKENI. CDR3 length: 14 amino acids. CDR3 coding DNA: TGTGCCAGCTCACTGCAGGGGGCGACAGATACGCAGTATTTT. It is translated as CASSLQGATDTQYF. The whole variable domain, filled in from reference TRBV18 and TRBJ2-3, reads NAGVMQNPRHLVRRRGQEARLRCSPMKGHSHVYWYRQLPEEGLKFMVYLQKENIIDESGMPKERFSAEFPKEGPSILRIQQVVRGDSAAYFCASSLQGATDTQYFGPGTRLTVL.

This clone appeared a few times. The chain combines TRBV28 with TRBJ1-2, with a tentative D call TRBD1 (6 bases). CDR1 MDHEN and CDR2 SYDVKM come from the germline V gene. Trimming removed 8 bases from V and 5 bases from J, with 9 bases in between. There are 11 residues in the CDR3. The CDR3 here is CASQGHYGYTF. CDR3 bases: TGTGCCAGCCAGGGGCATTATGGCTACACCTTC.

This clone has only one observation. The rearrangement links TRBV6-6 to TRBJ2-2; no firm D call. The germline V gene has CDR1 MNHNY and CDR2 SVGAGI (reference sequence). This CDR3 contains 13 residues. The V end was cut by 5 bases, the J end by 6 bases, with 10 bases between. The CDR3 region has the DNA TGTGCCAGCAGTCCAATTGCTCCCGGGGAGCTGTTTTTT. Amino acids: CASSPIAPGELFF.